This is a list of T cell receptor beta chains from one sample in a study of T cell changes during pregnancy in multiple sclerosis. The protocol was immunoSEQ multiplex PCR, while the TCRdb copy is restricted to in-frame clones and leaves out a portion. The sample has around 40,000 clones; approximately 90% are singletons. The material was CD4+ T cells from peripheral blood mononuclear cells, obtained in the second trimester of pregnancy. The receptors come from a female donor with multiple sclerosis, enrolled in a pregnancy study. The CDR3 runs from the conserved cysteine through the conserved F or W. A D gene is named only where the DNA matches it firmly. Only some rows state a clone size, as once, few, many or a class for expanded clones.

j_call | v_call | clone_size | d_call | cdr3_aa | cdr3_nt
TRBJ2-7 | TRBV18 | . | TRBD2 | CASSPPGLAGNYEQYF | TGTGCCAGCTCGCCGCCGGGACTAGCGGGTAACTACGAGCAGTACTTC
TRBJ1-1 | TRBV6-5 | . | . | CASSYATVTEAFF | TGTGCCAGCAGTTACGCGACAGTAACTGAAGCTTTCTTT
TRBJ1-1 | TRBV10-3 | . | TRBD1 | CAISEKQGINTEAFF | TGTGCCATCAGCGAAAAACAGGGGATTAACACTGAAGCTTTCTTT
TRBJ1-2 | TRBV11-2 | . | . | CASSLEGNGYTF | TGTGCCAGCAGCTTGGAGGGTAATGGCTACACCTTC
TRBJ1-1 | TRBV5-6 | . | . | CASSLVQRTEAFF | TGTGCCAGCAGCTTGGTCCAGCGGACTGAAGCTTTCTTT
TRBJ1-3 | TRBV7-8 | once | TRBD1 | CASGPQGSGNTIYF | TGTGCCAGCGGACCACAGGGGAGTGGAAACACCATATATTTT
TRBJ2-5 | TRBV30 | . | . | CACGQAGETQYF | TGTGCCTGTGGACAGGCGGGGGAGACCCAGTACTTC
TRBJ1-3 | TRBV5-1 | . | . | CASSSFPGNTIYF | TGCGCCAGCAGCTCCTTTCCTGGAAACACCATATATTTT
TRBJ2-1 | TRBV7-9 | . | TRBD2 | CASSKIKTSGRAPYNEQFF | TGTGCCAGCAGTAAAATAAAAACTAGCGGGAGGGCCCCCTACAATGAGCAGTTCTTC
TRBJ1-1 | TRBV9 | few | . | CASSPGLNTEAFF | TGTGCCAGCAGCCCCGGGTTGAACACTGAAGCTTTCTTT
TRBJ1-1 | TRBV6-5 | . | TRBD1 | CASSDGTGRTEAFF | TGTGCCAGCAGTGACGGGACAGGGAGGACTGAAGCTTTCTTT
TRBJ1-1 | TRBV18 | . | . | CASSLTPDPEAFF | TGTGCCAGCTCACTTACCCCCGATCCCGAGGCTTTCTTT
TRBJ2-7 | TRBV19 | . | TRBD2 | CASSLNLQREGRGSYEQYF | TGTGCCAGTAGCCTTAACCTCCAGCGGGAGGGCCGGGGGTCCTACGAGCAGTACTTC
TRBJ1-1 | TRBV6-1 | once | . | CASSELRRTEAFF | TGTGCCAGCAGTGAATTACGCCGGACTGAAGCTTTCTTT
TRBJ1-1 | TRBV7-9 | . | TRBD1 | CASSSRQGITEAFF | TGTGCCAGCAGCTCCAGACAGGGGATTACTGAAGCTTTCTTT
TRBJ1-2 | TRBV4-3 | medium-sized | . | CASSQAVGGAGYGYTF | TGCGCCAGCAGCCAGGCGGTGGGGGGGGCAGGCTATGGCTACACCTTC
TRBJ1-2 | TRBV9 | . | . | CASSEGTGTDYGYTF | TGTGCCAGCAGCGAAGGGACCGGGACTGACTATGGCTACACCTTC
TRBJ1-2 | TRBV18 | . | . | CASSGGQDYGYTF | TGTGCCAGCTCCGGGGGGCAGGACTATGGCTACACCTTC
TRBJ2-1 | TRBV5-1 | . | TRBD2 | CASSLGASGRTNEQFF | TGCGCCAGCAGCTTGGGGGCTAGCGGGAGGACAAATGAGCAGTTCTTC
TRBJ1-3 | TRBV28 | . | TRBD1 | CASQTGVISGNTIYF | TGTGCCAGCCAGACAGGGGTTATTTCTGGAAACACCATATATTTT
TRBJ2-3 | TRBV7-9 | . | . | CASSLEGTDTQYF | TGTGCCAGCAGCCTCGAGGGCACAGATACGCAGTATTTT
TRBJ1-2 | TRBV6-5 | . | . | CASSYSDRFYGYTF | TGTGCCAGCAGTTACTCCGACAGGTTTTATGGCTACACCTTC
TRBJ2-1 | TRBV10-3 | . | TRBD2 | CAISEPSTSGRSNEQFF | TGTGCCATCAGTGAGCCGAGTACTAGCGGGAGGTCCAATGAGCAGTTCTTC
TRBJ2-2 | TRBV10-2 | few | TRBD2 | CASSEPAGLSTGELFF | TGCGCCAGCAGTGAGCCAGCGGGGCTTTCCACCGGGGAGCTGTTTTTT
TRBJ2-1 | TRBV10-3 | . | . | CAISEGQGFYNEQFF | TGTGCCATCAGTGAGGGACAAGGTTTCTACAATGAGCAGTTCTTC
TRBJ1-1 | TRBV6-5 | . | . | CASRSLQGNTEAFF | TGTGCCAGCAGAAGTTTACAGGGGAACACTGAAGCTTTCTTT
TRBJ2-3 | TRBV5-1 | . | TRBD2 | CASSVLAGVVSDTQYF | TGCGCCAGCAGCGTACTAGCGGGAGTAGTTTCCGATACGCAGTATTTT
TRBJ2-1 | TRBV6-5 | . | . | CASSYSDRYNEQFF | TGTGCCAGCAGTTACTCCGACAGATACAATGAGCAGTTCTTC
TRBJ2-1 | TRBV18 | . | TRBD2 | CASSPETSGVNEQFF | TGTGCCAGCTCACCAGAAACTAGCGGGGTTAATGAGCAGTTCTTC
TRBJ2-1 | TRBV13 | . | TRBD1 | CASSKLSGTGMYQDEQFF | TGTGCCAGCAGCAAACTTTCCGGGACAGGGATGTATCAGGATGAGCAGTTCTTC